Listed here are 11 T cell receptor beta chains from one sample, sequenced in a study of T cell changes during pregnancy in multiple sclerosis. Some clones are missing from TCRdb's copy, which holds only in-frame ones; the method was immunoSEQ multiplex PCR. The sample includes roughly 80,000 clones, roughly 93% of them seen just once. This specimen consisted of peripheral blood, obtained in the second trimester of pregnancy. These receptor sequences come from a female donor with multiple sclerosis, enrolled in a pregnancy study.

Written as DNA, the CDR3 is TGTGCCTGGAGTGTACGGGAGGCGCAATGGTCGTACTTC. This translates into CAWSVREAQWSYF. This rearrangement joins TRBV30 to TRBJ2-4; the match to TRBD2 covers 7 bases. The CDR3 has 13 residues. The germline V gene has CDR1 GTSNPN and CDR2 SVGIG (reference sequence). With V trimmed by 0 bases and J by 15 bases, 11 bases remained unmatched.

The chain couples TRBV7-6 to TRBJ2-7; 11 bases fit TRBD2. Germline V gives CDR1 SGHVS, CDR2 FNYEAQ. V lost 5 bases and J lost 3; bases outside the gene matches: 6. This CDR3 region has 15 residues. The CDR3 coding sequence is TGTGCCAGCAGCGTGGGACTAGCGGAGGGCTACGAGCAGTACTTC. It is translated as CASSVGLAEGYEQYF.

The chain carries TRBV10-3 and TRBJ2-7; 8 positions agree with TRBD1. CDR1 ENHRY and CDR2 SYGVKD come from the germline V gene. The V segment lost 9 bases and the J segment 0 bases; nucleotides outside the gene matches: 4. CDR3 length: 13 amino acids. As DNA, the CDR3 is TGTGCCATAAGGGACAGGCGCTCCTACGAGCAGTACTTC. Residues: CAIRDRRSYEQYF.

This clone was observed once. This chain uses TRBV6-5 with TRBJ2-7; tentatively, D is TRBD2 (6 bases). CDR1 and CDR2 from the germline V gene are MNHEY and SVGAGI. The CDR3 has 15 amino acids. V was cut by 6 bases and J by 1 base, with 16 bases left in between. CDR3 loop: CASSEGLPPSYEQYF. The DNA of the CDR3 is TGTGCCAGCAGCGAGGGACTGCCGCCTTCCTACGAGCAGTACTTC.

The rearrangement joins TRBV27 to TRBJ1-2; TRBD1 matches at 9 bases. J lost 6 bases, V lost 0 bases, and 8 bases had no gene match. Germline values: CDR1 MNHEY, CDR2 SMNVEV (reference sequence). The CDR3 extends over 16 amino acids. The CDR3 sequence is CASSLSRGTGIDGYTF. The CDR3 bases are TGTGCCAGCAGTTTATCCCGCGGGACAGGGATCGATGGCTACACCTTC.

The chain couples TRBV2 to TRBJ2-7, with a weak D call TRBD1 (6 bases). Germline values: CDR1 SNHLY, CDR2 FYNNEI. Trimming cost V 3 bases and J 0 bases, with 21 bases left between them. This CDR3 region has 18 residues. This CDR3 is CASSDSPSTGRSSYEQYF. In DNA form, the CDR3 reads TGTGCCAGCAGTGACTCCCCCTCGACAGGTCGAAGCTCCTACGAGCAGTACTTC.

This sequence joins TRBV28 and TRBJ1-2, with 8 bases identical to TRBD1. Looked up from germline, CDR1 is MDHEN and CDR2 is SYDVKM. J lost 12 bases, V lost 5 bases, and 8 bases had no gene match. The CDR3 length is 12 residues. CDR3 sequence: CASSKTGVWDTF. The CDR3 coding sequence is TGTGCCAGCAGTAAGACAGGGGTATGGGACACCTTC.

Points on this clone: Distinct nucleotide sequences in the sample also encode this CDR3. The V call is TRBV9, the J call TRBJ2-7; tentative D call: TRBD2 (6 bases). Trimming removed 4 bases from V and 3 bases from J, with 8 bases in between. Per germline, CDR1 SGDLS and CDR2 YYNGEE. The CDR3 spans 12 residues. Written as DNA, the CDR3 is TGTGCCAGCAGCCCCGGGGGCTACGAGCAGTACTTC. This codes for CASSPGGYEQYF.

The CDR3 spells CASILAGGLGTGELFF. CDR3 nucleotide sequence: TGTGCCAGCATCCTAGCGGGGGGGCTCGGCACCGGGGAGCTGTTTTTT. The chain carries TRBV7-8 and TRBJ2-2, with 12 bases matching TRBD2. This CDR3 contains 16 residues. The germline V gene encodes CDR1 SGHVS and CDR2 FQNEAQ. Trimming at V came to 7 bases and at J to 4 bases, leaving 7 bases not matched to a gene. Combining the CDR3 with reference TRBV7-8 and TRBJ2-2 gives the whole variable domain GAGVSQSPRYKVAKRGQDVALRCDPISGHVSLFWYQQALGQGPEFLTYFQNEAQLDKSGLPSDRFFAERPEGSVSTLKIQRTQQEDSAVYLCASILAGGLGTGELFFGEGSRLTVL.

The CDR3 here is CASSLDREVKTQYF. The CDR3, as DNA: TGTGCCAGCAGCCTCGACAGGGAGGTAAAGACCCAGTACTTC. V gene TRBV7-2 combines with J gene TRBJ2-5, with D possibly TRBD1 on 7 matching bases. Germline V gene lookup returns CDR1 SGHTA and CDR2 FQGNSA. The CDR3 covers 14 residues. V lost 5 bases and J 6 bases, leaving 16 bases between the germline ends.

In nucleotides, the CDR3 is TGCGCCAGCAGCCCACCGGGACAGGAGCACGAGCAGTACTTC. This translates into CASSPPGQEHEQYF. J is TRBJ2-7 and V is TRBV4-1; 8 positions match TRBD1. Trimming took 4 bases from V and 5 from J; bases not matched to a gene: 7. The CDR3 consists of 14 residues. Germline assignment: CDR1 MGHRA and CDR2 YSYEKL.